This record covers a single T cell receptor (beta chain). This entry belongs to a study of blood T cell repertoires in COVID-19. Study summary: Samples came from the United States, Italy and Spain, spanning acute and convalescent COVID-19. Sources were T cells, B-cell-depleted T cells, or PBMCs; the material itself was cDNA or gDNA.

The germline V and J ends were trimmed by 2 bases and 1 base, with 11 bases remaining between them. CDR3 length equals 16 residues. Germline-derived CDR1 and CDR2 are KGHSH and LQKENI. Measured with immunoSEQ multiplex PCR; TCRdb has only the in-frame clones, and not every one. The data hold around 260,000 clones, with about 87% observed a single time. The sequenced sample consisted of peripheral blood. This TCR derives from a woman in her sixties with COVID-19, enrolled during active disease. The chain links TRBV18 to TRBJ2-2; D not resolved. The CDR3 is CASSPKQAGNTGELFF. CDR3 coding DNA: TGTGCCAGCTCACCAAAGCAGGCAGGGAACACCGGGGAGCTGTTTTTT.